This T cell receptor beta chain is from a study of blood T cell repertoires in COVID-19. Whole-study context: Sites across the United States, Italy and Spain contributed samples from acute and convalescent COVID-19. From T cells, B-cell-depleted T cells, or PBMCs came the material, which was cDNA or gDNA.

In the source study's methods: Cell counts per sample came from amplifying reference gene primers. Clones were read by immunoSEQ multiplex PCR, and TCRdb kept only the in-frame ones, dropping some. V, J and clone size derive from that table, while D and trimming were established from the DNA sequence. The sample has about 120,000 clones, around 91% seen once. CDR1 is MGHRA, CDR2 YSYEKL, per germline. V shed 4 bases and J 2 bases; nucleotides not matched to a gene: 9. The CDR3 covers 16 residues. The sample comprised peripheral blood. This clonotype was obtained from a man aged 65 to 79 with active or convalescent COVID-19. V is TRBV4-1 and J is TRBJ2-7, with 9 bases fitting TRBD1. The chain's CDR3 is CASSRMGRDRAYEQYF. CDR3 sequence (DNA): TGCGCCAGCAGCCGGATGGGGAGGGACAGGGCCTACGAGCAGTACTTC.